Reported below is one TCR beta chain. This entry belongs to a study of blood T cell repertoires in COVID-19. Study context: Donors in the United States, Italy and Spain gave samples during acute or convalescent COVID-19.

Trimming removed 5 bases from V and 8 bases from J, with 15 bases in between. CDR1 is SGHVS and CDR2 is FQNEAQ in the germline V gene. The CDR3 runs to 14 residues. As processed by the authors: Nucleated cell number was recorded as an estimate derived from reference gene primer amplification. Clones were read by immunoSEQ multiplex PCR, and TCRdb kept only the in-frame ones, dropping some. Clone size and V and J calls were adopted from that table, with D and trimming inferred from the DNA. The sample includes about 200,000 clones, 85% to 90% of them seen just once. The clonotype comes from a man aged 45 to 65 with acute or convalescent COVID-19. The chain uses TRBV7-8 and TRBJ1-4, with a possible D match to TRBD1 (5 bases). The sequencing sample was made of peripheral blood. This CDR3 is CASSPRQNLEKLFF. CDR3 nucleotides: TGTGCCAGCAGCCCCAGACAGAACCTAGAAAAACTGTTTTTT.